This T cell receptor (beta chain) comes out of a study of T cell repertoires in enteric fever (dated by TCRdb to 2017 to 2018). Background on the whole study: The study reconstructed the Salmonella-specific repertoire of circulating effector CD4+ T cells from volunteers experimentally challenged with Salmonella Typhi or Paratyphi A. Mass cytometry was used to identify circulating effector CD4+ T cells responding to Salmonella infection. Four approaches were merged in the work: T cell receptor sequencing, unbiased single-cell cloning, mass cytometry and live fluorescence barcoding. T cells, including ex vivo, were stained with tetramers that had been loaded with variants of the CdtB(105-125) peptide (SP110Y, ST110H). Summary of the overall study and its limitations: Single amino acid differences in the immunodominant proteins CdtB and PhoN appeared to drive the accumulation of T cells that did not cross-react between serovars. Among the expanded clonotypes were cross-reactive responses to distantly related Salmonella serovars as well as clones that recognized antigens unique to S. Typhi or S. Paratyphi A. The study pinpointed HlyE and CdtB as immunodominant T cell antigens specific to S. Typhi and S. Paratyphi A.

TCRdb shows the sequencer as Illumina MiSeq. The public reads were quality trimmed at Q25 with fastp and then assembled into clones with MiXCR by TCRdb, keeping productive beta chains. Each CDR3 protein appears once, grouped with its most common genes and DNA. The sample table holds some 1,500 distinct CDR3 sequences, of which about 35% were seen once. Approximately 20% of the sample is held by the ten biggest clonotypes. This clonotype was observed a handful of times. The antigen this receptor binds is unknown. Per-nucleotide qualities are absent, and no much larger clonotype sits a single base away. Per the germline V gene, MDHEN is the CDR1 and SYDVKM is the CDR2. Trimming removed 6 bases from V and 0 bases from J, leaving 11 bases between the germline ends. From the cysteine through the phenylalanine, the CDR3 covers 14 amino acids. Just CDR3 DNA is preserved here, 42 bases in frame from base 1.

Sequences were obtained from CCR7- CD38- CD4+ T cells from PBMCs. The rearranged segments are TRBV28 and TRBJ1-1; a confident D gene designation cannot be given. The receptor's source is a human donor with Salmonella enteric fever, either typhoid or paratyphoid (not recorded which). In nucleotides, the sequence is TGTGCCAGCAGCCTTCCGGGAATGAACACTGAAGCTTTCTTT. The translation is CASSLPGMNTEAFF.